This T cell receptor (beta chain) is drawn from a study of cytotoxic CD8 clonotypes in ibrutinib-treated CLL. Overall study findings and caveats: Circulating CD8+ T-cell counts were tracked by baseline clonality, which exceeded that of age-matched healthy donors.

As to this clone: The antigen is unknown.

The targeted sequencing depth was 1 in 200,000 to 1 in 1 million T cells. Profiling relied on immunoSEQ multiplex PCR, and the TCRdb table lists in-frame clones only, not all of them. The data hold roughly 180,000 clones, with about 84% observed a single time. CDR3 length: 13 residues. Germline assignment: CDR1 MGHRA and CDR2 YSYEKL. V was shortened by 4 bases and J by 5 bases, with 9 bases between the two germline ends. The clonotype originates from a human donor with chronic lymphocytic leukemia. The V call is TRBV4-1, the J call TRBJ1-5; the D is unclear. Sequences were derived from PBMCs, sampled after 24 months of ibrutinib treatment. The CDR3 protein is CASSRGVYQPQHF. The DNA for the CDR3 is TGCGCCAGCAGCCGGGGAGTCTATCAGCCCCAGCATTTT.